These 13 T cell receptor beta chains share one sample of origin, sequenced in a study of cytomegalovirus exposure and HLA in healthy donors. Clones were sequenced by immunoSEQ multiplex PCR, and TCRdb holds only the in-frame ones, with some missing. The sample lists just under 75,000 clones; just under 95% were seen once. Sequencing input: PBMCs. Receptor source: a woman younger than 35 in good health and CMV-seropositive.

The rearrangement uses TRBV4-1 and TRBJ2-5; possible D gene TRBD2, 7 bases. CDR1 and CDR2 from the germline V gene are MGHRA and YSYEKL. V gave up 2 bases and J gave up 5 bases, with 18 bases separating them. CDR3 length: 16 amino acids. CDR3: CASSQRGGAPLETQYF. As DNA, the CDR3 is TGCGCCAGCAGCCAACGAGGGGGGGCCCCCCTCGAGACCCAGTACTTC.

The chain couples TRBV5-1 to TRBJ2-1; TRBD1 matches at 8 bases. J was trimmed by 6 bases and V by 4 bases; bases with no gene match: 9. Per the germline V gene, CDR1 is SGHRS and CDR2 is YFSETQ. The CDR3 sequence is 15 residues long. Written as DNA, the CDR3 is TGCGCCAGCAGCCCTCCGGACAGGGATGGCAATGAGCAGTTCTTC. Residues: CASSPPDRDGNEQFF. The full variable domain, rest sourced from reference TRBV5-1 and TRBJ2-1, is KAGVTQTPRYLIKTRGQQVTLSCSPISGHRSVSWYQQTPGQGLQFLFEYFSETQRNKGNFPGRFSGRQFSNSRSEMNVSTLELGDSALYLCASSPPDRDGNEQFFGPGTRLTVL.

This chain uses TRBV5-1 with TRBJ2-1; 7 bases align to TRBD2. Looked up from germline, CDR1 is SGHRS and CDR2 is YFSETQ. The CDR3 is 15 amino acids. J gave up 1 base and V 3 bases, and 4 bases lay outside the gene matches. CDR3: CASSSGGSSYNEQFF. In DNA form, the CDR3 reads TGCGCCAGCAGCTCGGGGGGATCTTCCTACAATGAGCAGTTCTTC. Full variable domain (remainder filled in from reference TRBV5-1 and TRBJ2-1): KAGVTQTPRYLIKTRGQQVTLSCSPISGHRSVSWYQQTPGQGLQFLFEYFSETQRNKGNFPGRFSGRQFSNSRSEMNVSTLELGDSALYLCASSSGGSSYNEQFFGPGTRLTVL.

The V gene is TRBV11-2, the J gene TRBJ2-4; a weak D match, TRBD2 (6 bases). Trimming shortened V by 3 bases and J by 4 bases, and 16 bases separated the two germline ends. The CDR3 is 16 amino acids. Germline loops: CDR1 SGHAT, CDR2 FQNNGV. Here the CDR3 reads CASSLLPGSGKNIQYF. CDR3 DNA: TGTGCCAGCAGCTTGTTACCGGGGAGCGGGAAAAACATTCAGTACTTC.

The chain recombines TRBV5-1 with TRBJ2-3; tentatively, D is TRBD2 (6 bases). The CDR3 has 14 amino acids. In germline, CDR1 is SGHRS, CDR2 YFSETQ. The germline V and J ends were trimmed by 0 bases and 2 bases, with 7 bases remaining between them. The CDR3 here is CASSLGRDTDTQYF. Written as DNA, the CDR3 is TGCGCCAGCAGCTTGGGGCGGGACACAGATACGCAGTATTTT.

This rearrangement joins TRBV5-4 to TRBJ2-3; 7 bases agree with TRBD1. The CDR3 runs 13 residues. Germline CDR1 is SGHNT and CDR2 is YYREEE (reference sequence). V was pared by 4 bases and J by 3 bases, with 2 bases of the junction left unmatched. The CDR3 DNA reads TGTGCCAGCAGCCCGGGACAGACAGATACGCAGTATTTT. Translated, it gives CASSPGQTDTQYF.

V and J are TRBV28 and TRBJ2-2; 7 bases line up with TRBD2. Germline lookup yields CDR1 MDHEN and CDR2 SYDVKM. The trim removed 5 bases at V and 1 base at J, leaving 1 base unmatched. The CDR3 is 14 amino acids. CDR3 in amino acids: CASSIAGNTGELFF. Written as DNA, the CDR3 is TGTGCCAGCAGTATAGCGGGGAACACCGGGGAGCTGTTTTTT.

DNA for the CDR3: TGTGCCAGCAGCTTGTCCCGACTGGTGAACACCGGGGAGCTGTTTTTT. It encodes CASSLSRLVNTGELFF. The rearrangement uses TRBV5-6 and TRBJ2-2; D call uncertain. Trimming took off 1 base at V and 1 base at J, with 11 bases between the two ends. Germline CDR1 reads SGHDT; CDR2 reads YYEEEE. CDR3 length equals 16 residues.

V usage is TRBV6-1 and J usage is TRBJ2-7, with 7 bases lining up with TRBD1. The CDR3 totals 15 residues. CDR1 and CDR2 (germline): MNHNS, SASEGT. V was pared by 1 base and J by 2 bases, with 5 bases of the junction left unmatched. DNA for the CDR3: TGTGCCAGCAGTGAAGTTGGGACAGCTCCCTACGAGCAGTACTTC. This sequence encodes CASSEVGTAPYEQYF.

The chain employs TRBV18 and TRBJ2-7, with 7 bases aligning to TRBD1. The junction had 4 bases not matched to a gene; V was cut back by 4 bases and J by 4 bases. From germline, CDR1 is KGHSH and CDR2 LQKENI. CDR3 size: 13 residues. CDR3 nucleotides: TGTGCCAGCTCACTTAAACAGGGGTACGAGCAGTACTTC. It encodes CASSLKQGYEQYF.

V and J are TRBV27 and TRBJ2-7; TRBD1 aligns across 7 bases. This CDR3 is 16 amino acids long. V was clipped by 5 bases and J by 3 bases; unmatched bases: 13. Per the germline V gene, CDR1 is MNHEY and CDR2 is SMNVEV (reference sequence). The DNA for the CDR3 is TGTGCCAGCAGTCCCCCCGCCGGGACAGAGCACTACGAGCAGTACTTC. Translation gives CASSPPAGTEHYEQYF.

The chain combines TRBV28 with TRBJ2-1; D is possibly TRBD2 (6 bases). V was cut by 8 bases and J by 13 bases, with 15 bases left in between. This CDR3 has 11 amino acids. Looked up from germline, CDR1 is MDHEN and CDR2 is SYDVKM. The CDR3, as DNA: TGTGCCAGCGGGGCGGGGCAGAGACAGTTCTTC. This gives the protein CASGAGQRQFF.

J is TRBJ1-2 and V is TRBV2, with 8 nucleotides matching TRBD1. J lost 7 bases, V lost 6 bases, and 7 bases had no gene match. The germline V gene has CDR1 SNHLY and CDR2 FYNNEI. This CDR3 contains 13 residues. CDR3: CASRGTGFVGYTF. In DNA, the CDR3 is TGTGCCAGCAGGGGGACAGGTTTTGTTGGCTACACCTTC.